Listed below are T cell receptor beta chains from one sample, sequenced in a study of cytomegalovirus exposure and HLA in healthy donors. Only in-frame clones appear in the TCRdb table, and some are missing; sequencing was by immunoSEQ multiplex PCR. The sample contains around 94,000 clones, roughly four fifths of which appear only once. Sequences were obtained from PBMCs. The receptors were gathered from a human donor in good health. The conserved cysteine and the conserved F or W are not part of the CDR3 here. The D gene is left open where the match is weak.

D | V | CDR3
TRBD1 | TRBV28 | ASSPGQGWEKLF
TRBD2 | TRBV25-1 | ASSAGLAGFNTGELF
TRBD2 | TRBV30 | AWSVRLALTDTQY
TRBD1 | TRBV19 | ASSVTGTGTYEQY
. | TRBV28 | ASSLGQLATNEKLF
. | TRBV7-9 | ASSPLGGGYLYGYT
. | TRBV7-6 | ASSEGGGNTEAF
. | TRBV4-3 | ASSQERSNQPQH
TRBD1 | TRBV29-1 | SASIAGGMNTEAF
. | TRBV4-1 | ASSQDSSRTEAF
. | TRBV6-5 | ASSYSTQRMGETQY
. | TRBV30 | ASRLPPNYGYT
TRBD2 | TRBV2 | ASTSGGVDEQF
. | TRBV9 | ASSVARGLDGYT
. | TRBV19 | ASSPADGNYGYT
TRBD2 | TRBV5-1 | ASSAGLAVEQY
TRBD1 | TRBV5-1 | ASSSGTGGQPQH
. | TRBV19 | ASRPGPGNGELF
TRBD1 | TRBV7-9 | ASSSGQGENQPQH
TRBD2 | TRBV5-1 | ASSATSGGPYEQY
. | TRBV2 | ASSLQGSGELF
TRBD2 | TRBV28 | ASNSGAGVGKQY
. | TRBV6-1 | ASGRLQSEAF
. | TRBV27 | ASTQGYGIGDTQY
TRBD1 | TRBV6-6 | ASSYTGTGYREQY
TRBD2 | TRBV5-1 | ASSLGLTSEVYNEQF
TRBD1 | TRBV27 | ASRGTGGGNEQF
. | TRBV5-5 | ASSLVHSGAGNTIY
TRBD2 | TRBV7-2 | ASSRPTGRGGTQY
. | TRBV4-2 | ASSQEDYSYEQY
TRBD1 | TRBV28 | ASTQGQGVGGYT
. | TRBV6-1 | ASSETVNTEAF